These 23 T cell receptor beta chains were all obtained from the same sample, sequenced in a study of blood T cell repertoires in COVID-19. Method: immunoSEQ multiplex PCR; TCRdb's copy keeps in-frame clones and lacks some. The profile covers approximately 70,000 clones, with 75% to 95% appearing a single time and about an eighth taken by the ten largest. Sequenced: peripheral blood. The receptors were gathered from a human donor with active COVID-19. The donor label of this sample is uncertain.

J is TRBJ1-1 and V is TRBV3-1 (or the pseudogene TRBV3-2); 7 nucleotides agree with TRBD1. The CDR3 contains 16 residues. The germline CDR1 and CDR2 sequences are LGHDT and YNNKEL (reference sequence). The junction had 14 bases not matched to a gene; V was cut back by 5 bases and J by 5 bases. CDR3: CASSRGTEGRFTEAFF. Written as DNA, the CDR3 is TGTGCCAGCAGCAGAGGGACAGAGGGGAGATTTACTGAAGCTTTCTTT.

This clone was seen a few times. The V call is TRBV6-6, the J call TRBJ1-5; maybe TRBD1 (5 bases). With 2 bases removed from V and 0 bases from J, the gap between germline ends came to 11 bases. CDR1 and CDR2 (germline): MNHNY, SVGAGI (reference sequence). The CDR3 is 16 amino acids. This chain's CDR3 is CASSYGRTNSNQPQHF. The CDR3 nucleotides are TGTGCCAGCAGTTACGGCAGGACAAATAGCAATCAGCCCCAGCATTTT.

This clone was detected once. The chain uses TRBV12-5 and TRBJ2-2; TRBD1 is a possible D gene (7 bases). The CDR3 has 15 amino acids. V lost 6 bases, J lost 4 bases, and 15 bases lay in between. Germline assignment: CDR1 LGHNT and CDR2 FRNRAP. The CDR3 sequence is CASGPGGRSTGELFF. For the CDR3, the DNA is TGTGCTAGTGGGCCAGGGGGGCGCAGCACCGGGGAGCTGTTTTTT.

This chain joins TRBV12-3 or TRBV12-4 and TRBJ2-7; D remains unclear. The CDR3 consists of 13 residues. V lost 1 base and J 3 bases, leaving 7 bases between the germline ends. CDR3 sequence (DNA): TGTGCCAGCAGTTTAGACTACAACTACGAGCAGTACTTC. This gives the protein CASSLDYNYEQYF.

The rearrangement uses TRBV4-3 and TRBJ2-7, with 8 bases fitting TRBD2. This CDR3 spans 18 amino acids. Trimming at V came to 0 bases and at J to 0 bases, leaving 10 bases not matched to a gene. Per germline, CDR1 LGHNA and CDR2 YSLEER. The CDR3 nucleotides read TGCGCCAGCAGCCAAGACGTGGTACGCGGGAGGATCTCCTACGAGCAGTACTTC. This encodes CASSQDVVRGRISYEQYF.

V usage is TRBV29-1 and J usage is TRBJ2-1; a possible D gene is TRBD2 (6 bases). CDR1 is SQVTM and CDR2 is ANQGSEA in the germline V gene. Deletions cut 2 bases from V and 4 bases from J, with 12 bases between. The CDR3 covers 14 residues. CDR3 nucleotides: TGCAGCGTTGAACGGGACTCCCTTTACAATGAGCAGTTCTTC. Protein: CSVERDSLYNEQFF.

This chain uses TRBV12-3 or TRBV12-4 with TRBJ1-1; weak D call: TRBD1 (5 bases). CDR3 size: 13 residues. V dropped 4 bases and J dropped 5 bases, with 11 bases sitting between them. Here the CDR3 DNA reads TGTGCCAGCAGTTCCCTACGGGGGACTGAAGCTTTCTTT. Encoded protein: CASSSLRGTEAFF.

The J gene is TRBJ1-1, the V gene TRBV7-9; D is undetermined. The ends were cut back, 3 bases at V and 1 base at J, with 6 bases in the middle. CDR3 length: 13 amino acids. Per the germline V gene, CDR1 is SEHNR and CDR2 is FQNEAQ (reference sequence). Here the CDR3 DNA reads TGTGCCAGCAGCTTGAGGGAGAACACTGAAGCTTTCTTT. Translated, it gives CASSLRENTEAFF.

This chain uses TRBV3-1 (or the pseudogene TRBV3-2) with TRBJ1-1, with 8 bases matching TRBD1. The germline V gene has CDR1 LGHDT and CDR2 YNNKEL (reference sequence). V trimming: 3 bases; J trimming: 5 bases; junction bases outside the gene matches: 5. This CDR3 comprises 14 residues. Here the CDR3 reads CASSQNRGGTEAFF. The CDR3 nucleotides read TGTGCCAGCAGCCAGAACAGGGGGGGGACTGAAGCTTTCTTT.

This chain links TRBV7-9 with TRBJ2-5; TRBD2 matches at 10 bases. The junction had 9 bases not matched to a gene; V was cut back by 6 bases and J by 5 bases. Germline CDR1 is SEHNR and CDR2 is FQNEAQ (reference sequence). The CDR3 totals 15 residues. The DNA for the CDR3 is TGTGCCAGCAGACCTCAGACTAGCGGGCGCGAGACCCAGTACTTC. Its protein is CASRPQTSGRETQYF.

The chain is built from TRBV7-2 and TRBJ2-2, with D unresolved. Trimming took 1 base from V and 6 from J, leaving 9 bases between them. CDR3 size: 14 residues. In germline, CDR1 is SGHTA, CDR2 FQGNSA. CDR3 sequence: CASSLVGSSGELFF. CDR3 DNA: TGTGCCAGCAGCTTAGTGGGTAGCTCCGGGGAGCTGTTTTTT.

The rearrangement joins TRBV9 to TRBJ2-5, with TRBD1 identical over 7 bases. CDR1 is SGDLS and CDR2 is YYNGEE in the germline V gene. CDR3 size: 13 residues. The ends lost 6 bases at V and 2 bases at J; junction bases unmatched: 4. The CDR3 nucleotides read TGTGCCAGCACAAGGGGGCTGCAAGAGACCCAGTACTTC. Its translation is CASTRGLQETQYF.

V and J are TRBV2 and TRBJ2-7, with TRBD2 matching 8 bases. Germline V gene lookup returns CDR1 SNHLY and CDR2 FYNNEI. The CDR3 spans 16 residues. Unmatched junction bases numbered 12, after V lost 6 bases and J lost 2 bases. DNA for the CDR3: TGTGCCAGCAGCGCACTAGCGGAGGGGGGGCCCTACGAGCAGTACTTC. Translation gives CASSALAEGGPYEQYF.

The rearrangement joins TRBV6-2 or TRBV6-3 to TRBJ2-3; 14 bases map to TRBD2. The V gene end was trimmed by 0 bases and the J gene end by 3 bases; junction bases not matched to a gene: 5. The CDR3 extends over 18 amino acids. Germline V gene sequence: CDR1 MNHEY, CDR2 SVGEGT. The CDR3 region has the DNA TGTGCCAGCAGTTACTCCGGACTAGCGGGAGGTTATACAGATACGCAGTATTTT. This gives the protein CASSYSGLAGGYTDTQYF.

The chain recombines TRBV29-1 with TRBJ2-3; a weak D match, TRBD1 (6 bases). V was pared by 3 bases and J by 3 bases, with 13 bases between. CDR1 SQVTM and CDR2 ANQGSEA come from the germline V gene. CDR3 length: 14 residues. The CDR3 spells CSVEKGVGTDTQYF. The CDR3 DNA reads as TGCAGCGTTGAGAAGGGGGTCGGGACAGATACGCAGTATTTT.

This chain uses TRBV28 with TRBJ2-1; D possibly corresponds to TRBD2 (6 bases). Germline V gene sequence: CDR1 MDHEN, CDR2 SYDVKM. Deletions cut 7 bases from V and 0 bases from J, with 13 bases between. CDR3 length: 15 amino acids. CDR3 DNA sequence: TGTGCCAGCACGTTGGCCGGGGGCTCCTACAATGAGCAGTTCTTC. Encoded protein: CASTLAGGSYNEQFF. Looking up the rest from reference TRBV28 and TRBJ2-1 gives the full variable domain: DVKVTQSSRYLVKRTGEKVFLECVQDMDHENMFWYRQDPGLGLRLIYFSYDVKMKEKGDIPEGYSVSREKKERFSLILESASTNQTSMYLCASTLAGGSYNEQFFGPGTRLTVL.

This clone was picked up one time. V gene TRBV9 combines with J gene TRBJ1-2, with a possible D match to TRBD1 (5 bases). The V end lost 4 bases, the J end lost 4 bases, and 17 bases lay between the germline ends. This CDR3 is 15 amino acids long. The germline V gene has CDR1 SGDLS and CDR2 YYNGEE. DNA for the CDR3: TGTGCCAGCAGCACCCAAGGGGCAGCCGGCTATGGCTACACCTTC. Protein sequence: CASSTQGAAGYGYTF.

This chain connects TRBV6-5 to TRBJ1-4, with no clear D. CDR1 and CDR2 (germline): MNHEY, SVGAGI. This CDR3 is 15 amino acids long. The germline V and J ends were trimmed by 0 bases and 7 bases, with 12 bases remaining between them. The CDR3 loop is CASSYSELRSEKLFF. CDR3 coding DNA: TGTGCCAGCAGTTACTCGGAACTAAGAAGTGAAAAACTGTTTTTT.

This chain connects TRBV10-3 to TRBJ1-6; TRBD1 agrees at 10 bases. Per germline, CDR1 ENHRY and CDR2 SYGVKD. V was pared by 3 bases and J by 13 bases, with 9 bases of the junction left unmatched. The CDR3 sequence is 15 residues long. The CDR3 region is CAISDPGTGVRPLHF. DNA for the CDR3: TGTGCCATCAGTGACCCCGGGACAGGGGTGCGGCCCCTCCACTTT.

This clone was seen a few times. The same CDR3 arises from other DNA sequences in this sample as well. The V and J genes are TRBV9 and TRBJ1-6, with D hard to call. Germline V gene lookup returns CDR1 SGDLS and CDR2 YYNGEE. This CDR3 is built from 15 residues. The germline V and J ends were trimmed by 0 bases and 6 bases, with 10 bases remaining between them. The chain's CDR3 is CASSVAGVGNSPLHF. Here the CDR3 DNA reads TGTGCCAGCAGCGTAGCCGGGGTGGGTAATTCACCCCTCCACTTT.

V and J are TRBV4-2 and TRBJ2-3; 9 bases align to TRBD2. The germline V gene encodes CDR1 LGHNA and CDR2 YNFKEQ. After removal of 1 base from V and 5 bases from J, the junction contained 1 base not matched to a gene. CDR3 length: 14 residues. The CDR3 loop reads CASSQGTSEDTQYF. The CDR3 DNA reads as TGTGCCAGCAGCCAAGGGACTAGCGAAGATACGCAGTATTTT.

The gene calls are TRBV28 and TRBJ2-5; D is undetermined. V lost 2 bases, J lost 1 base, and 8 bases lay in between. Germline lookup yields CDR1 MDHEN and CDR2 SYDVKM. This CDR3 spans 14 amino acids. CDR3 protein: CASSLPEFQETQYF. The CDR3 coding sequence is TGTGCCAGCAGTTTACCAGAATTCCAAGAGACCCAGTACTTC.

This chain's CDR3 is CASSHTTAYTEAFF. In DNA form, the CDR3 reads TGTGCCAGCAGCCACACGACAGCCTACACTGAAGCTTTCTTT. This chain uses TRBV3-1 (or the pseudogene TRBV3-2) with TRBJ1-1; tentative D call: TRBD1 (5 bases). V lost 3 bases and J 3 bases, leaving 11 bases between the germline ends. The CDR3 has 14 amino acids. Germline CDR1 and CDR2: LGHDT and YNNKEL (reference sequence).